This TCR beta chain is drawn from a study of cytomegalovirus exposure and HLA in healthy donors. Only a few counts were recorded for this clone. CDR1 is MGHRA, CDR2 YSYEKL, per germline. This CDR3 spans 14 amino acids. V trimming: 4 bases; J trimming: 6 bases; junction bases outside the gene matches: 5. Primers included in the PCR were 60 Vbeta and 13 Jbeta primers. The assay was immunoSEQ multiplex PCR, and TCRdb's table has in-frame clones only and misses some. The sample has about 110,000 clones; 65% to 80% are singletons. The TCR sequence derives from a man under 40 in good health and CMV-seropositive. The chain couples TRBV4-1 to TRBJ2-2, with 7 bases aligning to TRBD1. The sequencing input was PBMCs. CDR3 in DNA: TGCGCCAGCAGCCCGACAGGGTCCTCCGGGGAGCTGTTTTTT. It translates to CASSPTGSSGELFF.